This T cell receptor (beta chain) was sequenced during a study of T cell changes during pregnancy in multiple sclerosis. This CDR3 spans 15 amino acids. Germline CDR1 SGHRS, CDR2 YFSETQ. The trim removed 4 bases at V and 9 bases at J, leaving 8 bases unmatched. Generated by immunoSEQ multiplex PCR, the TCRdb table keeps only in-frame clones and is missing some. The sample contains tens of thousands of clones, around 90% of which appear only once. Sample: peripheral blood, taken in the third trimester of pregnancy. The source is a female donor with multiple sclerosis, enrolled in a pregnancy study. The chain has TRBV5-1 and TRBJ1-6; 9 bases are a match to TRBD1. In DNA, the CDR3 is TGCGCCAGCAGCAGGGACAGGGTCAGCGGTTCACCCCTCCACTTT. Its translation: CASSRDRVSGSPLHF. The full variable domain, completed using reference TRBV5-1 and TRBJ1-6, is KAGVTQTPRYLIKTRGQQVTLSCSPISGHRSVSWYQQTPGQGLQFLFEYFSETQRNKGNFPGRFSGRQFSNSRSEMNVSTLELGDSALYLCASSRDRVSGSPLHFGNGTRLTVT.